This entry lists 25 T cell receptor beta chains sequenced from one sample in a study of glioma-infiltrating T cells after dendritic cell vaccination. Measured with immunoSEQ multiplex PCR; TCRdb has only the in-frame clones, and not every one. The data hold some 90,000 clones, with approximately 80% observed a single time. Sample time point: after dendritic cell vaccination, including at tumor progression/relapse. This sample comprised blood, obtained after dendritic cell vaccination. The receptors were sampled from a human donor with glioblastoma.

This chain links TRBV9 with TRBJ1-5; the D gene is possibly TRBD1 (6 bases). Per the germline V gene, CDR1 is SGDLS and CDR2 is YYNGEE. The CDR3 totals 14 residues. Trimming pared 2 bases from V and 7 bases from J, leaving 13 bases between. Here the CDR3 DNA reads TGTGCCAGCAGCGTGGGGGCGCCCAGCCAGCCCCAGCATTTT. This encodes CASSVGAPSQPQHF.

This sequence joins TRBV7-6 and TRBJ2-3; the match to TRBD2 covers 9 bases. Germline values: CDR1 SGHVS, CDR2 FNYEAQ. CDR3 length: 14 residues. V was clipped by 3 bases and J by 5 bases; unmatched bases: 3. In DNA form, the CDR3 reads TGTGCCAGCAGCTTCCGAGCGGGAGGAGATACGCAGTATTTT. Translation gives CASSFRAGGDTQYF.

This clone occurred a few times. The rearrangement links TRBV6-5 to TRBJ2-7, with D perhaps given as TRBD1 or TRBD2 (6 bases each). With 2 bases removed from V and 3 bases from J, the gap between germline ends came to 14 bases. Germline V gene data show CDR1 as MNHEY and CDR2 as SVGAGI. The CDR3 length is 15 residues. The CDR3 DNA sequence: TGTGCCAGCAGTTACGCTGCTAGGGGGGACTACGAGCAGTACGTC. Translation: CASSYAARGDYEQYV.

This chain joins TRBV13 and TRBJ2-3; 11 bases match TRBD2. Germline-derived CDR1 and CDR2 are PRHDT and FYEKMQ (reference sequence). CDR3 length: 17 amino acids. V shed 4 bases, J shed 6 bases, and the junction held 12 bases outside the gene matches. CDR3 nucleotides: TGTGCCAGCAGCTCTCCGACTAGCGGGGATGGGGGGGATACGCAGTATTTT. This codes for CASSSPTSGDGGDTQYF.

The CDR3 loop reads CSARRDNEQFF. The CDR3 DNA is TGCAGTGCTAGACGGGACAATGAGCAGTTCTTC. The chain has TRBV20-1 and TRBJ2-1; D unclear. CDR3 length equals 11 residues. Germline V gene sequence: CDR1 DFQATT, CDR2 SNEGSKA (reference sequence). V was cut by 2 bases and J by 5 bases, with 4 bases left in between.

This chain connects TRBV19 to TRBJ2-1; TRBD1 aligns across 7 bases. Germline-derived CDR1 and CDR2 are LNHDA and SQIVND (reference sequence). V lost 5 bases to trimming and J lost 7 bases; unmatched junction nucleotides: 14. This CDR3 has 16 residues. The CDR3: CASSGASQGIGNEQFF. The CDR3 DNA sequence: TGTGCCAGTAGTGGGGCCTCACAGGGGATCGGGAATGAGCAGTTCTTC.

The rearrangement joins TRBV7-3 to TRBJ2-6; TRBD1 agrees at 10 bases. The CDR3 sequence is 20 residues long. Germline CDR1 is SGHTA and CDR2 is FQGTGA. V lost 5 bases, J lost 4 bases, and 17 bases stayed unmatched. In DNA, the CDR3 is TGTGCCAGCAGCCTCCCCCGTGGGACAGGGGACGGGGAAGGGGCCAACGTCCTGACTTTC. Residues: CASSLPRGTGDGEGANVLTF.

This clone was found a few times. The chain uses TRBV2 and TRBJ2-2, with D possibly TRBD1 on 5 matching bases. The CDR3 runs to 14 residues. Trimming removed 8 bases at V and 1 base at J, with 11 bases between. Germline CDR1 reads SNHLY; CDR2 reads FYNNEI. The CDR3 sequence is CASQTQGNTGELFF. Here the CDR3 DNA reads TGTGCCAGCCAGACCCAGGGGAACACCGGGGAGCTGTTTTTT.

The rearrangement links TRBV5-1 to TRBJ1-1, with TRBD1 as a possible D gene (6 bases). V was shortened by 3 bases and J by 3 bases, with 9 bases between the two germline ends. CDR3 length: 13 amino acids. The germline V gene encodes CDR1 SGHRS and CDR2 YFSETQ. The CDR3 loop is CASSSQGYTEAFF. CDR3 in DNA: TGCGCCAGCAGCTCTCAGGGGTACACTGAAGCTTTCTTT.

This chain links TRBV5-4 with TRBJ2-2, with D possibly matching TRBD2 (6 bases). The V and J ends lost 0 bases and 7 bases respectively, with 13 bases between them. The CDR3 loop spans 15 amino acids. CDR1 SGHNT and CDR2 YYREEE come from the germline V gene (reference sequence). The CDR3 nucleotides read TGTGCCAGCAGCTTGGGAAGCGTCGGGGGCGGGGAGCTGTTTTTT. The encoded protein is CASSLGSVGGGELFF.

The chain links TRBV5-1 to TRBJ2-5, with 9 bases matching TRBD2. V shed 0 bases, J shed 6 bases, and the junction held 3 bases outside the gene matches. The CDR3 extends over 14 amino acids. Germline V lookup: CDR1 SGHRS, CDR2 YFSETQ. CDR3 sequence (DNA): TGCGCCAGCAGCTTGGATCTAGCGGGGCAGACCCAGTACTTC. It specifies CASSLDLAGQTQYF. Based on the CDR3 plus reference TRBV5-1 and TRBJ2-5, the full variable domain is KAGVTQTPRYLIKTRGQQVTLSCSPISGHRSVSWYQQTPGQGLQFLFEYFSETQRNKGNFPGRFSGRQFSNSRSEMNVSTLELGDSALYLCASSLDLAGQTQYFGPGTRLLVL.

The J gene is TRBJ1-1, the V gene TRBV19, with D possibly matching TRBD1 (5 bases). The length of the CDR3 is 14 residues. CDR1 is LNHDA, CDR2 SQIVND, per germline (reference sequence). The V end was cut by 3 bases, the J end by 4 bases, with 12 bases between. CDR3 DNA sequence: TGTGCCAGTAGTATCAGCGGGGGGGGCACTGAAGCTTTCTTT. This sequence encodes CASSISGGGTEAFF.

The rearrangement links TRBV7-3 to TRBJ1-2; D uncertain. Germline CDR1 and CDR2: SGHTA and FQGTGA. The CDR3 loop spans 13 amino acids. The V and J ends lost 0 bases and 4 bases respectively, with 6 bases between them. The CDR3 coding sequence is TGTGCCAGCAGCTTAACAGCTGGCTATGGCTACACCTTC. It specifies CASSLTAGYGYTF.

V is TRBV5-1 and J is TRBJ2-4; D uncertain. Germline V gene data show CDR1 as SGHRS and CDR2 as YFSETQ. Trimming left V 2 bases short and J 5 bases short, with 8 bases between. The CDR3 runs to 13 residues. This chain's CDR3 is CASSFIPQNIQYF. The CDR3 DNA follows: TGCGCCAGCAGCTTTATCCCCCAAAACATTCAGTACTTC.

V gene TRBV14 combines with J gene TRBJ2-1; TRBD2 aligns across 12 bases. There are 19 residues in the CDR3. CDR1 SGHDN and CDR2 FVKESK come from the germline V gene. V lost 1 base to trimming and J lost 6 bases; unmatched junction nucleotides: 13. The CDR3 DNA is TGTGCCAGCAGCCAAGGGCGACTAGCGGGAGTGTCGTATCCCAATGAGCAGTTCTTC. Amino acids: CASSQGRLAGVSYPNEQFF.

The V and J genes are TRBV12-5 and TRBJ2-5, with TRBD1 as a possible D gene (6 bases). With 0 bases removed from V and 1 base from J, the gap between germline ends came to 12 bases. CDR3 length: 16 residues. Germline CDR1 reads LGHNT; CDR2 reads FRNRAP. The CDR3 DNA reads TGTGCTAGTGGTTTGGTTCCCTGGACAGCCCAAGAGACCCAGTACTTC. This encodes CASGLVPWTAQETQYF. Full variable domain (rest looked up from reference TRBV12-5 and TRBJ2-5): DARVTQTPRHKVTEMGQEVTMRCQPILGHNTVFWYRQTMMQGLELLAYFRNRAPLDDSGMPKDRFSAEMPDATLATLKIQPSEPRDSAVYFCASGLVPWTAQETQYFGPGTRLLVL.

V is TRBV6-6 and J is TRBJ2-2; D ambiguous. Germline-derived CDR1 and CDR2 are MNHNY and SVGAGI (reference sequence). The CDR3 runs 14 residues. The germline V and J ends were trimmed by 5 bases and 7 bases, with 14 bases remaining between them. This CDR3 is CASSPPPFVGELFF. CDR3 sequence (DNA): TGTGCCAGCAGTCCCCCCCCCTTTGTCGGGGAGCTGTTTTTT.

This clone was seen a few times. This chain connects TRBV5-6 to TRBJ2-2, with TRBD2 matching over 9 bases. The germline gives CDR1 SGHDT, CDR2 YYEEEE. This CDR3 region has 16 residues. The ends lost 3 bases at V and 5 bases at J; junction bases unmatched: 8. This CDR3 is CASSSLAGASTGELFF. The CDR3 nucleotides are TGTGCCAGCAGCTCTTTAGCGGGGGCGTCGACCGGGGAGCTGTTTTTT.

The chain joins TRBV6-5 to TRBJ2-1, with D tentatively TRBD1 (5 bases). There are 11 residues in the CDR3. CDR1 and CDR2 from the germline V gene are MNHEY and SVGAGI. The V and J ends lost 7 bases and 9 bases respectively, with 10 bases between them. The CDR3 is CASTQGIEQFF. For the CDR3, the DNA is TGTGCCAGCACCCAGGGCATTGAGCAGTTCTTC.

The J gene is TRBJ1-4, the V gene TRBV28; D may be TRBD1 (5 bases). Germline CDR1 and CDR2: MDHEN and SYDVKM. CDR3 length: 14 residues. With 1 base removed from V and 5 bases from J, the gap between germline ends came to 8 bases. This CDR3 is CASSLSGPNEKLFF. In nucleotides, the CDR3 is TGTGCCAGCAGTTTATCAGGGCCCAATGAAAAACTGTTTTTT.

The genes are TRBV18 and TRBJ1-4; 7 bases agree with TRBD1. This CDR3 comprises 15 residues. Germline CDR1 KGHSH, CDR2 LQKENI. V shed 0 bases and J 7 bases; nucleotides not matched to a gene: 5. The CDR3 DNA sequence: TGTGCCAGCTCACCACCGGGACAGTGGGGTGAAAAACTGTTTTTT. It yields the protein CASSPPGQWGEKLFF. The entire variable domain, with the rest obtained from reference TRBV18 and TRBJ1-4, is as follows: NAGVMQNPRHLVRRRGQEARLRCSPMKGHSHVYWYRQLPEEGLKFMVYLQKENIIDESGMPKERFSAEFPKEGPSILRIQQVVRGDSAAYFCASSPPGQWGEKLFFGSGTQLSVL.

The V gene is TRBV7-2, the J gene TRBJ1-1, with 11 nucleotides matching TRBD1. V shed 8 bases and J 1 base; nucleotides not matched to a gene: 0. The CDR3 spans 13 residues. Germline V lookup: CDR1 SGHTA, CDR2 FQGNSA. The CDR3 spells CASGQGANTEAFF. CDR3 DNA sequence: TGTGCCAGCGGACAGGGGGCGAACACTGAAGCTTTCTTT.

This chain links TRBV12-5 with TRBJ2-3, with D hard to call. The CDR3 sequence is 15 residues long. Trimming removed 5 bases at V and 4 bases at J, with 16 bases between. Germline loops: CDR1 LGHNT, CDR2 FRNRAP. CDR3 nucleotides: TGTGCTAGTGGTATCACCGTCAGGCTCCCAGATACGCAGTATTTT. Amino acid sequence: CASGITVRLPDTQYF.

The chain has TRBV18 and TRBJ2-2; TRBD1 agrees at 8 bases. The CDR3 spans 19 residues. With V trimmed by 1 base and J by 4 bases, 14 bases remained unmatched. Germline V gene data show CDR1 as KGHSH and CDR2 as LQKENI. The CDR3 here is CASSPLPLVGTGATGELFF. CDR3 DNA sequence: TGTGCCAGCTCACCACTCCCCCTGGTGGGGACAGGAGCCACCGGGGAGCTGTTTTTT.

The chain has TRBV6-5 and TRBJ2-1, with D perhaps TRBD1 (5 bases). Germline CDR1 reads MNHEY; CDR2 reads SVGAGI. CDR3 size: 13 residues. The V gene lost 7 bases and the J gene lost 7 bases, with 14 bases spanning the gap. CDR3 sequence: CASTGPGNNEQFF. The CDR3 coding sequence is TGTGCCAGCACTGGACCAGGGAATAATGAGCAGTTCTTC.